These T cell receptor beta chains were read from a single sample in a study of blood T cell repertoires in COVID-19. Assay: immunoSEQ multiplex PCR; the TCRdb copy retains only in-frame clones and omits some. Found here are about 170,000 clones, roughly 90% of them singletons; the top ten hold around 4.6%. Material for sequencing was peripheral blood. The receptor set was obtained from a man aged 25-40 years with COVID-19, enrolled during active disease. Each CDR3 is given with its conserved first and last residue. A D gene is named only where the DNA matches it firmly. Some rows mark clone size as missing; the rest say once, few, many or name a class of expanded clone.

.,TRBJ1-1,.,TRBV2,TGTGCCAGCAGTGCGGGGGAATCCACTGAAGCTTTCTTT,CASSAGESTEAFF
.,TRBJ1-2,.,TRBV24-1,TGTGCCACCAGTGATTCAACGAAAGACAGAGCTAGGCGCTACACCTTC,CATSDSTKDRARRYTF
.,TRBJ2-1,once,TRBV11-2,TGTGCCAGCAGCTTAGGGGGGGGCGCATCCAATGAGCAGTTCTTC,CASSLGGGASNEQFF
TRBD2,TRBJ2-3,once,TRBV7-2,TGTGCCAGCAGCTTAGATGTCGGGGGGAGCACAGATACGCAGTATTTT,CASSLDVGGSTDTQYF
.,TRBJ2-3,once,TRBV7-3,TGTGCCAGCAAAGGAGACAGTAACACAGATACGCAGTATTTT,CASKGDSNTDTQYF
.,TRBJ1-1,.,TRBV25-1,TGTGCCAGCAGTGAAGTACTGGACACTGAAGCTTTCTTT,CASSEVLDTEAFF
.,TRBJ1-4,.,TRBV9,TGTGCCAGCAGCGTAGACAGTAATGAAAAACTGTTTTTT,CASSVDSNEKLFF
.,TRBJ1-2,.,TRBV20-1,TGCAGTGCTAGTGGGTCGGAGGGAAGGGGTAACTATGGCTACACCTTC,CSASGSEGRGNYGYTF
.,TRBJ1-4,once,TRBV5-5,TGTGCCAGCAGCTCATACAGGGCTACTAATGAAAAACTGTTTTTT,CASSSYRATNEKLFF
.,TRBJ2-1,.,TRBV7-6,TGTGCCAGCAGCCTCTACCCGACAGGTAACAATGAGCAGTTCTTC,CASSLYPTGNNEQFF
TRBD2,TRBJ2-5,.,TRBV5-1,TGCGCCAGCAGCTTGGTCATCACTAGCGACCAAGAGACCCAGTACTTC,CASSLVITSDQETQYF
.,TRBJ2-7,.,TRBV7-9,TGTGCCAGCAGCTTAGGGCGGGACGTCTCCTACGAGCAGTACTTC,CASSLGRDVSYEQYF
.,TRBJ1-1,.,TRBV29-1,TGCAGCGTGCGGATGAACACTGAAGCTTTCTTT,CSVRMNTEAFF
.,TRBJ2-3,.,TRBV19,TGTGCCAGTAGTTCGTCAGGGGTGAGAGAGGATACGCAGTATTTT,CASSSSGVREDTQYF
.,TRBJ2-7,.,TRBV15,TGTGCCACCAGCAGAGACGCCAGGAAGGGGGACGAGCAGTACTTC,CATSRDARKGDEQYF
.,TRBJ2-7,.,TRBV11-3,TGTGCCAGCAGTAATTCCAGAATTAGCGGCCGTCAGTACTTC,CASSNSRISGRQYF
.,TRBJ1-1,.,TRBV29-1,TGCAGCGTTGACTTCTCCGGGGGAGGCACTGAAGCTTTCTTT,CSVDFSGGGTEAFF
TRBD2,TRBJ2-1,few,TRBV28,TGTGCCAGCAGTTTTCCTATAGCGGGAGTGTCCTACAATGAGCAGTTCTTC,CASSFPIAGVSYNEQFF
TRBD1,TRBJ1-2,.,TRBV4-3,TGCGCCAGCAGCGTCGCTCAGGGGGATGGCTACACCTTC,CASSVAQGDGYTF
TRBD1,TRBJ1-2,.,TRBV5-6,TGTGCCAGCAGCTGGGGGACAGGGGTCGAGGGCTACACCTTC,CASSWGTGVEGYTF
TRBD1,TRBJ2-7,.,TRBV4-2,TGTGCCAGCAGTCCCGGGACAGAATACTACGAGCAGTACTTC,CASSPGTEYYEQYF
.,TRBJ2-7,.,TRBV24-1,TGTGCCACCAGTGATTTCAGTCGCAGTTACGAGCAGTACTTC,CATSDFSRSYEQYF
.,TRBJ1-2,once,TRBV4-3,TGCGCCAGCAGCCAGAGTCCCGGGACAAACTATGGCTACACCTTC,CASSQSPGTNYGYTF
TRBD1,TRBJ2-2,.,TRBV7-3,TGTGCCAGCAGCCTCCCCGGGACAGGAACCGGGGAGCTGTTTTTT,CASSLPGTGTGELFF
.,TRBJ1-1,.,TRBV7-3,TGTGCCAGCAGCTTTGTCCCAGGCCCTGAAGCTTTCTTT,CASSFVPGPEAFF
TRBD2,TRBJ2-3,once,TRBV15,TGTGCCACCAGCGGACTAGCGGGAGCAGATACGCAGTATTTT,CATSGLAGADTQYF
.,TRBJ2-1,.,TRBV19,TGTGCCAGTAGTCACCTGACAGGGAGGTTCCACAATGAGCAGTTCTTC,CASSHLTGRFHNEQFF
.,TRBJ1-1,.,TRBV5-1,TGCGCCAGCAGCTTCGGGGGAAACACTGAAGCTTTCTTT,CASSFGGNTEAFF
TRBD1,TRBJ1-2,once,TRBV9,TGTGCCAGCAGCGCACTAAGGGGGCCGGGTGGCTACACCTTC,CASSALRGPGGYTF
.,TRBJ1-1,once,TRBV18,TGTGCCAGCTCACCATGGCAGGGGCCGGCCACGGACACTGAAGCTTTCTTT,CASSPWQGPATDTEAFF
.,TRBJ1-1,.,TRBV27,TGTGCCAGCCGGAACCGACGGGAAGAAGCTTTCTTT,CASRNRREEAFF
TRBD1,TRBJ2-7,.,TRBV7-8,TGTGCCAGCAGCTTAGTAGCTCCCGCGACAGGGGGGAGGTGGAACGAGCAGTACTTC,CASSLVAPATGGRWNEQYF
TRBD1,TRBJ2-5,.,TRBV4-3,TGCGCCAGCAGCCAAGATTCCAGGACAGGGGGCTTGGGAGAGACCCAGTACTTC,CASSQDSRTGGLGETQYF
.,TRBJ2-7,.,TRBV15,TGTGCCACCAGCAGAGATCTCGGTCCTTCCTACGAGCAGTACTTC,CATSRDLGPSYEQYF
TRBD2,TRBJ2-2,.,TRBV7-3,TGTGCCAGCAGCTTAACCGGGAGGGGGACCGGGGAGCTGTTTTTT,CASSLTGRGTGELFF
TRBD1,TRBJ1-1,once,TRBV2,TGTGCCAGCAGGGGTCGACAGGGCTCGAACACTGAAGCTTTCTTT,CASRGRQGSNTEAFF
.,TRBJ1-4,once,TRBV9,TGTGCCAGCAGCGTAGCTTTCGGGGGGGCTAGAGAAAAACTGTTTTTT,CASSVAFGGAREKLFF
.,TRBJ2-7,.,TRBV7-2,TGTGCCAGCAGCTCCACTCACTACGAGCAGTACTTC,CASSSTHYEQYF
TRBD1,TRBJ1-1,.,TRBV9,TGTGCCAGCAGCGTAGGTGAAACAGGGGTGCCTGAAGCTTTCTTT,CASSVGETGVPEAFF
TRBD1,TRBJ1-2,.,TRBV7-2,TGTGCCAGCAGCTCACAGGGGGCGAGCCCCTATGGCTACACCTTC,CASSSQGASPYGYTF
.,TRBJ2-5,.,TRBV7-3,TGTGCCAGCAGTCCCGGCCCAGGAGAGACCCAGTACTTC,CASSPGPGETQYF
TRBD2,TRBJ2-7,.,TRBV6-5,TGTGCCAGCAGTTACCGGGGGGGGGCAGGCGAGCAGTACTTC,CASSYRGGAGEQYF
TRBD1,TRBJ2-6,.,TRBV19,TGTGCCAGTACGGGGACAGGGGCCCCCTCTGGGGCCAACGTCCTGACTTTC,CASTGTGAPSGANVLTF
TRBD2,TRBJ2-7,few,TRBV7-9,TGTGCCACCGCGAGCGGGAGGTCCTACGAGCAGTACTTC,CATASGRSYEQYF
.,TRBJ2-7,.,TRBV28,TGTGCCAGTGGGGGGTCCTACGAGCAGTACTTC,CASGGSYEQYF
TRBD2,TRBJ2-3,.,TRBV4-2,TGTGCCAGCAGCCAGCTACTAGCGGGGGGACCAGATACGCAGTATTTT,CASSQLLAGGPDTQYF